This T cell receptor (beta chain) was sequenced during a study of T cell responses to AZD1222 COVID-19 vaccine. Notes on the study in general: The peak T cell response came first, and repertoires were sampled only after it.

V lost 4 bases to trimming and J lost 5 bases, with 18 bases between them. The CDR3 runs 16 residues. Germline lookup yields CDR1 SGHRS and CDR2 YFSETQ. The data were produced by immunoSEQ multiplex PCR, yet TCRdb's version contains in-frame clones alone and is incomplete. The sample comprises about 140,000 clones, over 90% of which are singletons, and approximately 5% rests with the top ten. A note on this clone: Its antigen remains unknown.

The sequence was collected from an adult in good health. The chain links TRBV5-1 to TRBJ1-4; TRBD1 is a possible D gene (6 bases). This sample comprised peripheral blood, obtained on day 0 of AZD1222 vaccination. CDR3 amino acids: CASSLDGGPSNEKLFF. The CDR3 DNA follows: TGCGCCAGCAGCCTGGATGGGGGCCCATCCAATGAAAAACTGTTTTTT.